The rows below give T cell receptor beta chains drawn from one sample of a study of T cell repertoires in cytomegalovirus infection. From the reads, TCRdb called clonotypes with MiXCR, one entry per CDR3 protein. The sample includes around 450,000 distinct CDR3 sequences, about 33% of them seen just once. Sequencing was done on a sample of PBMCs. Receptor source: a human donor in good health (CMV status not recorded). Some clones in this sample may be carry-over from other donors' samples. The CDR3 runs from the conserved cysteine through the conserved F or W. The D gene is left open where the match is weak. Part of the rows lack a size; the others show once, few, many or a class for expanded clones.

V gene	J gene	clone size	D gene	CDR3 DNA	CDR3 protein
TRBV19	TRBJ1-1	NA	NA	TGTGCCAGTAGCCAAACAATAGGGGGAGCTTTCTTT	CASSQTIGGAFF
TRBV28	TRBJ1-5	few	NA	TGTGCCAGCAGTGGCGGGTTACAGCCCCAGCATTTT	CASSGGLQPQHF
TRBV5-4	TRBJ2-2	NA	TRBD1	TGTGCCAGCAGCCGGACAGGGAGTATTGCCGGGGAGCTGTTTTTT	CASSRTGSIAGELFF
TRBV10-3	TRBJ2-7	NA	TRBD2	TGTGCCATCAATCCCACTCTAGCGGGGGGGCCGGAGGAGCAGTACTTC	CAINPTLAGGPEEQYF
TRBV6-2/TRBV6-3	TRBJ1-1	few	NA	TGTGCCAGCAGTTCACTCCGAAGGGGAGCTTTCTTT	CASSSLRRGAFF
TRBV25-1	TRBJ2-5	NA	NA	TGTGCCAGCAGGATCGGGGAGACCCAGTACTTC	CASRIGETQYF
TRBV12-3/TRBV12-4	TRBJ1-1	few	NA	TGTGCCAGCAGTCCCCCGAGGGGGGGTGACACTGAAGCTTTCTTT	CASSPPRGGDTEAFF
TRBV20-1	TRBJ2-7	NA	TRBD1	TGCAGTGCTAGGACAGGGGGCTCCTACGAGCAGTACTTC	CSARTGGSYEQYF
TRBV12-3/TRBV12-4	TRBJ2-1	NA	TRBD2	TGTGCCAGCAGTTTAGAGGGACTAGCGGGGACCGAGGAGCAGTTCTTC	CASSLEGLAGTEEQFF
TRBV7-2	TRBJ1-2	NA	NA	TGTGCCAGCAGCTTAATAACAGGGATCTATGGCTACACCTTC	CASSLITGIYGYTF
TRBV28	TRBJ1-6	NA	TRBD1	TGTGCCATCGGGACAGATAAATATAATTCACCCCTCCACTTT	CAIGTDKYNSPLHF
TRBV28	TRBJ2-4	many	NA	TGTGCCAGCAGTTTATTGGGCCCAAAAAACATTCAGTACTTC	CASSLLGPKNIQYF
TRBV7-9	TRBJ2-5	few	TRBD2	TGTGCCAGCAGCCGAGCGGGGGGGAAACAAGAGACCCAGTACTTC	CASSRAGGKQETQYF
TRBV6-6	TRBJ1-6	NA	NA	TGTGCCAGCAGTGCCGCATTTAATTCACCCCTCCACTTT	CASSAAFNSPLHF
TRBV4-3	TRBJ1-2	NA	NA	TGCGCCAGCAGTTCCGAGGGGGGTTCAACCTTCTATGGCTACACCTTC	CASSSEGGSTFYGYTF
TRBV2	TRBJ2-2	few	NA	TGTGCCAGCAGTGACTCCGTTGAGGTCACCGGGGAGCTGTTTTTT	CASSDSVEVTGELFF
TRBV7-2	TRBJ2-1	many	NA	TGTGCCAGCAGCTTAGCGCTGGCAGTCTACAATGAGCAGTTCTTC	CASSLALAVYNEQFF
TRBV19	TRBJ1-2	NA	NA	TGTGCCAGTAGTATCCCAGGAGTGTATGGCTACACCTTC	CASSIPGVYGYTF
TRBV7-2	TRBJ2-5	once	TRBD1	TGTGCCAGCAGCTCCCTCCGGGACAGGGTAGAGACCCAGTACTTC	CASSSLRDRVETQYF
TRBV12-3/TRBV12-4	TRBJ2-6	NA	TRBD1	TGTGCCAGCGAACCCGGGACAGGGAACTCTGGGGCCAACGTCCTGACTTTC	CASEPGTGNSGANVLTF
TRBV7-9	TRBJ1-2	few	NA	TGTGCCAGCAGCTTGACAGCTATCAGGGGTAGCGGCTACACCTTC	CASSLTAIRGSGYTF
TRBV12-3/TRBV12-4	TRBJ1-1	NA	NA	TGTGCCAGCAGCTCAGGGGTCGGGGGGGCTTTCTTT	CASSSGVGGAFF
TRBV20-1	TRBJ1-1	NA	TRBD1	TGCAGTGCTAGAGATCATCGGGACAGGAACACTGAAGCTTTCTTT	CSARDHRDRNTEAFF
TRBV24-1	TRBJ2-7	once	NA	TGTGCCACCAGTGATCTCTTGATCCGAGGTTACTACGAGCAGTACTTC	CATSDLLIRGYYEQYF
TRBV6-1	TRBJ2-7	NA	NA	TGTGCCAGCAGTGAACTACAGTTCGAGCAGTACTTC	CASSELQFEQYF
TRBV7-2	TRBJ2-7	many	NA	TGTGCCAGCAGCACTCTCTACGAGCAGTACTTC	CASSTLYEQYF
TRBV7-2	TRBJ2-3	NA	NA	TGTGCCATCAGCTTAGGCACAGAGACGCAGTATTTT	CAISLGTETQYF
TRBV4-3	TRBJ1-1	once	NA	TGCGCCAGCAGCCAAGATAGTATTAACACTGAAGCTTTCTTT	CASSQDSINTEAFF
TRBV29-1	TRBJ1-1	few	TRBD1	TGCAGCGTTGACCCGACAGGGAGGGGAGACACTGAAGCTTTCTTT	CSVDPTGRGDTEAFF
TRBV5-1	TRBJ2-5	NA	NA	TGCGCCAGCAGCTTGGAACAGCAAACGGAGACCCAGTACTTC	CASSLEQQTETQYF
TRBV7-6	TRBJ1-1	many	TRBD1	TGTGCCAGCAGCAGGACAGGGAGTACCACTGAAGCTTTCTTT	CASSRTGSTTEAFF
TRBV6-1	TRBJ2-2	NA	TRBD2	TGTGCCAGCATCTACGGCGGTGTAGCGGGGTACACCGGGGAGCTGTTTTTT	CASIYGGVAGYTGELFF
TRBV11-2	TRBJ2-7	few	NA	TGTGCCAGCAGCAGGGGGGTTACCTACGAGCAGTACTTC	CASSRGVTYEQYF
TRBV6-2/TRBV6-3	TRBJ1-3	NA	NA	TGTGCCAGCAGAGACGGGGGACCCTTGGACACCATATATTTT	CASRDGGPLDTIYF
TRBV4-1	TRBJ1-2	few	NA	TGCGCCAGCAGCCAAGACAAGGGGGGCTACACCTTC	CASSQDKGGYTF
TRBV14	TRBJ2-1	NA	TRBD1	TGTGCCAGCAGCTTCTCTGACAGGGGTTTCTACAATGAGCAGTTCTTC	CASSFSDRGFYNEQFF
TRBV20-1	TRBJ2-3	NA	NA	TGCAGTGCTAGAGGAGGGTGGTTGGGCACAGATACGCAGTATTTT	CSARGGWLGTDTQYF
TRBV6-2/TRBV6-3	TRBJ2-7	NA	TRBD1	TGTGCCAGCAGCCAGGAAAGGACAGGAACATACGAGCAGTACTTC	CASSQERTGTYEQYF
TRBV6-1	TRBJ1-5	NA	NA	TGTGCCAGCAGTGAATGGAACAGGAGCAATCAGCCCCAGCATTTT	CASSEWNRSNQPQHF
TRBV7-3	TRBJ2-3	few	TRBD2	TGTGCCAGCAGCCCGACTAGCGGGGATACAGATACGCAGTATTTT	CASSPTSGDTDTQYF
TRBV7-9	TRBJ2-5	NA	NA	TGTGCCAGCATACCGCAGATGTACCAAGAGACCCAGTACTTC	CASIPQMYQETQYF